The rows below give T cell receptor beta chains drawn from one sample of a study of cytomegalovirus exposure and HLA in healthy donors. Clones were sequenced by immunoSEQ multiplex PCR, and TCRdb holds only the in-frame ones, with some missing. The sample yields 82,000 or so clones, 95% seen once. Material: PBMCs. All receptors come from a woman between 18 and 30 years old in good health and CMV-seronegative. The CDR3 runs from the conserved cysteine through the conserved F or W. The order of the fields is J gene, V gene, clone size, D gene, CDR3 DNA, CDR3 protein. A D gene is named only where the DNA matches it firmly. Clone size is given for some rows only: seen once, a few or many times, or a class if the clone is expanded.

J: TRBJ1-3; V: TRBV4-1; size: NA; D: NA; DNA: TGCGCCAGCAGCCCAACGAGAGGGCCGGGGGACACCATATATTTT; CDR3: CASSPTRGPGDTIYF
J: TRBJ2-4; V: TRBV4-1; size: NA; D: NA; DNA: TGCGCCAGCAGCCAAGAAGCGGGCCTCGGCATTCAGTACTTC; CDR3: CASSQEAGLGIQYF
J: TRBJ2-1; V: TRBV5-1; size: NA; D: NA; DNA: TGCGCCAGCACGCAAGACAGTGAGCAGTTCTTC; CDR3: CASTQDSEQFF
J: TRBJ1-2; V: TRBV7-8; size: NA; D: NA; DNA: TGTGCCAGCAGCTTTCGGGACTCTACCTATGGCTACACCTTC; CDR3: CASSFRDSTYGYTF
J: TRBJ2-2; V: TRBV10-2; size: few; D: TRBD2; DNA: TGCGCCAGCGGGACTAGCGGGGACACCGGGGAGCTGTTTTTT; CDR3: CASGTSGDTGELFF
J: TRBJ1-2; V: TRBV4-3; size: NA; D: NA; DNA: TGCGCCAGCAGCGCCCAGGGGTCGGGCTATGGCTACACCTTC; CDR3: CASSAQGSGYGYTF
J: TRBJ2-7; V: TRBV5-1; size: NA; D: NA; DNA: TGCGCCAGCAGCGGAGGGGTTGGAGCCTACGAGCAGTACTTC; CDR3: CASSGGVGAYEQYF
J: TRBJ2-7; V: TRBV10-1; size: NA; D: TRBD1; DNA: TGCGCCAGCAGCGAGACAGGGACCCACGAGCAGTACTTC; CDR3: CASSETGTHEQYF
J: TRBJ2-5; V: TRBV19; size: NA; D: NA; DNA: TGTGCCAGTAGATCGACAGGTCAAGAGACCCAGTACTTC; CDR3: CASRSTGQETQYF
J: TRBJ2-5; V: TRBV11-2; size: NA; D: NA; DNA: TGTGCCAGCAGCCTGGGGGCACGAGGGGGCCAAGAGACCCAGTACTTC; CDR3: CASSLGARGGQETQYF
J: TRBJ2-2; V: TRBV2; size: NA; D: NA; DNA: TGTGCCAGCAGGTATACAGGGATTGGAACCGGGGAGCTGTTTTTT; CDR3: CASRYTGIGTGELFF
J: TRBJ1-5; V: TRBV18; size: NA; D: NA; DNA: TGTGCCAGCTCGCCATACACCGTCGGGCGGGCCAATCAGCCCCAGCATTTT; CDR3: CASSPYTVGRANQPQHF
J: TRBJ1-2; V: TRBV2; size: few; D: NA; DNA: TGTGCCAGCAGTGACCCCAGGGAATACTATGGCTACACCTTC; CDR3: CASSDPREYYGYTF
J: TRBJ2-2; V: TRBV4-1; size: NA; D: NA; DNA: TGCGCCAGCAGAAAAGCCGCCACCGGGAAGCTGTTTTTT; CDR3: CASRKAATGKLFF
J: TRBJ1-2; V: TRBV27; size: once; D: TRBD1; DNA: TGTGCCAGCAGTCTAAGAGGGGGCAGGCCAGGCTACACCTTC; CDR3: CASSLRGGRPGYTF
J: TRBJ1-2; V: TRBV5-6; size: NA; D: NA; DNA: TGTGCCAGCAGCTTTGACAGCTATGGCTACACCTTC; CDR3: CASSFDSYGYTF
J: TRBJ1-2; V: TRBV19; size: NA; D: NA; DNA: TGTGCCAGTGGGTCGTTGGGAGCGAGCTTTAACTATGGCTACACCTTC; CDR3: CASGSLGASFNYGYTF
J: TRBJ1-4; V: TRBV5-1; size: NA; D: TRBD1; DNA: TGCGCCAGCAGCACACAGGGGGCTTTAGGGGAAAAACTGTTTTTT; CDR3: CASSTQGALGEKLFF
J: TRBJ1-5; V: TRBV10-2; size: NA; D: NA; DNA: TGCGCCAGCAGTGAGTCAGGGGGCAATCAGCCCCAGCATTTT; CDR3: CASSESGGNQPQHF
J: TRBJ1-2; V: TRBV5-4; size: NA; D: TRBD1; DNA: TGTGCCAGCACCTCAATTACAGGGGATTCTACTGGCTACACCTTC; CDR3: CASTSITGDSTGYTF
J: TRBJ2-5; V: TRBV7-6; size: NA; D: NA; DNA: TGTGCCAGCAGCTTAGGGCCAGCGCAAGAGACCCAGTACTTC; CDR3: CASSLGPAQETQYF
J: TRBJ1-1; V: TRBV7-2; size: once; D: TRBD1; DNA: TGTGCCAGCAGCCGCAGGGGGGTCCCTGAAGCTTTCTTT; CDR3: CASSRRGVPEAFF
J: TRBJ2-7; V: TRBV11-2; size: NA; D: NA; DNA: TGTGCCAGCAGCTCCAGCAGGGTCTACGAGCAGTACTTC; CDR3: CASSSSRVYEQYF
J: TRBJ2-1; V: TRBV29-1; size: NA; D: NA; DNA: TGCAGCGGCAAAATAGCCCCGTTTTACAATGAGCAGTTCTTC; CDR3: CSGKIAPFYNEQFF
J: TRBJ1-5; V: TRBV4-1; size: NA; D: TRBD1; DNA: TGCGCCAGCAGCCAAGATGGGGCGGCCGACAGGGGAAATCAGCCCCAGCATTTT; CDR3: CASSQDGAADRGNQPQHF
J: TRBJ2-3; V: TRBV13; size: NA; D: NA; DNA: TGTGCCAGCAGCTTAATCTTGCGGGGAGGAGATACGCAGTATTTT; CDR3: CASSLILRGGDTQYF
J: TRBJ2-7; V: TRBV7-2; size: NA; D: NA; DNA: TGTGCCAGCAGCTTATGGCAGGGACTGACCTACGAGCAGTACTTC; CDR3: CASSLWQGLTYEQYF
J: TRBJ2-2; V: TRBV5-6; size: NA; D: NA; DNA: TGTGCCACAGCGGCTTCTTTAGGCGGGGAGCTGTTTTTT; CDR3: CATAASLGGELFF
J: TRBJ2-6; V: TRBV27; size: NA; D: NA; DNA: TGTGCCAGCAGTTTCTCCGGGGCCAACGTCCTGACTTTC; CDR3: CASSFSGANVLTF
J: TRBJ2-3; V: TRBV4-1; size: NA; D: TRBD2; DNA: TGCGCCAGCAGCCTATCTAGCGGGAGAGCAGATACGCAGTATTTT; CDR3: CASSLSSGRADTQYF
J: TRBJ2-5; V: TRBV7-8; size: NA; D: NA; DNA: TGTGCCAGCAGCCCTCCGAGGGAGGAGACCCAGTACTTC; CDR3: CASSPPREETQYF
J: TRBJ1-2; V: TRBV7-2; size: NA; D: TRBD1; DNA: TGTGCCAGCAGCCTATCACCTAAGGACAGGGGGCGTTATGGCTACACCTTC; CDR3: CASSLSPKDRGRYGYTF